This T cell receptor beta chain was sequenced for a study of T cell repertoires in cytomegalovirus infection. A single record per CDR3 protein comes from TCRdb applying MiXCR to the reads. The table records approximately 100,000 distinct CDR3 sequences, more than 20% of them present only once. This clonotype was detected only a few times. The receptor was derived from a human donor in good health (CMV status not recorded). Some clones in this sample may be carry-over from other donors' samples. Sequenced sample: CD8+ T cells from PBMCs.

In nucleotides, the CDR3 is TGTGCCAGCAGCCCCGGGGCTAGCGTTCCCTACGAGCAGTACTTC. This translates into CASSPGASVPYEQYF. The chain recombines TRBV7-9 with TRBJ2-7; D is perhaps TRBD2 (6 bases). The V end lost 5 bases, the J end lost 2 bases, and 16 bases lay between the germline ends. Germline values: CDR1 SEHNR, CDR2 FQNEAQ (reference sequence). There are 15 residues in the CDR3.